These T cell receptor beta chains were read from a single sample in a study of blood T cell repertoires in COVID-19. The method was immunoSEQ multiplex PCR; TCRdb's version includes in-frame clones alone and lacks a portion of them. The sample lists about 98,000 clones; 82% were seen once. The sequenced material came from peripheral blood. All receptors derive from a man at least 80 years old with acute or convalescent COVID-19. Each CDR3 is given with its conserved first and last residue. D genes are given only for firm matches. Some rows mark clone size as missing; the rest say once, few, many or name a class of expanded clone.

>TRBD2|TRBV19|.|TRBJ2-7
TGTGCCAGTAGTATCACTAGCGGGAGCTCCTACGAGCAGTACTTC
CASSITSGSSYEQYF
>.|TRBV10-2|once|TRBJ2-1
TGCGCCAGCAGTGACTACTACAATGAGCAGTTCTTC
CASSDYYNEQFF
>.|TRBV28|.|TRBJ2-7
TGTGCCAGCAGTATCCCCTCTATGCCCTACGAGCAGTACTTC
CASSIPSMPYEQYF
>.|TRBV28|medium-sized|TRBJ2-3
TGTGCCAGCAGCTTAACGGGGGACCGAACAGATACGCAGTATTTT
CASSLTGDRTDTQYF
>TRBD1|TRBV10-1|.|TRBJ2-1
TGCGCCAGCAGTGGACAGGGGGCCCAAAACGCTGAGCAGTTCTTC
CASSGQGAQNAEQFF
>.|TRBV24-1|.|TRBJ2-1
TGTGCCACCAGTGACTCTCTATCTCTCTCCTACAATGAGCAGTTCTTC
CATSDSLSLSYNEQFF
>.|TRBV18|once|TRBJ1-6
TGTGCCAGCTCACCAAAAATCGGACAAGGGGATTCACCCCTCCACTTT
CASSPKIGQGDSPLHF
>.|TRBV6-1|once|TRBJ2-7
TGTGCCAGCAGTGAAATGATCCGTACCGGCGAGCAGTACTTC
CASSEMIRTGEQYF
>TRBD1|TRBV6-2/TRBV6-3|.|TRBJ1-2
TGTGCCAGCAGTTTGACAGGGTTAAACTATGGCTACACCTTC
CASSLTGLNYGYTF
>.|TRBV16|few|TRBJ1-2
TGTGCCAGCAGCCAAGGCGGTGAGGGCTACACCTTC
CASSQGGEGYTF
>.|TRBV7-8|many|TRBJ1-2
TGTGCCAGCAGCTCTATTCCGGGATCAACTAACTATGGCTACACCTTC
CASSSIPGSTNYGYTF
>.|TRBV7-8|.|TRBJ2-5
TGTGCCAGCAGCCGAGGGGATCGGGAGGAGACCCAGTACTTC
CASSRGDREETQYF
>.|TRBV7-2|.|TRBJ2-1
TGTGCCAGCAGCTTAGACGGGAATGAGCAGTTCTTC
CASSLDGNEQFF
>TRBD1|TRBV2|few|TRBJ2-5
TGTGCCAGCAGTGGGACAGGGGGCAAGGAGACCCAGTACTTC
CASSGTGGKETQYF
>.|TRBV7-7|.|TRBJ2-2
TGTGCCAGCAGCTTAGTTGGAGGGGTAAACACCGGGGAGCTGTTTTTT
CASSLVGGVNTGELFF
>.|TRBV6-1|once|TRBJ2-7
TGTGCCAGCAGTCCACGGGCCTACGAGCAGTACTTC
CASSPRAYEQYF
>.|TRBV30|.|TRBJ1-2
TGTGCCTGGAGTCACAGGGCTGACTATGGCTACACCTTC
CAWSHRADYGYTF
>TRBD1|TRBV12-3/TRBV12-4|.|TRBJ1-2
TGTGCCAGCAGTTTGAACAGGGGGTCCGGCTACACCTTC
CASSLNRGSGYTF
>.|TRBV19|.|TRBJ1-6
TGTGCCAGTAGTCCTAGGAGGTCCCCGAGCTCCTATAATTCACCCCTCCACTTT
CASSPRRSPSSYNSPLHF
>TRBD1|TRBV3-1/TRBV3-2|.|TRBJ1-2
TGTGCCAGCAGCCGCCTGGACAGGGCCGGCTACACCTTC
CASSRLDRAGYTF
>.|TRBV2|.|TRBJ2-2
TGTGCCAGCAGGGTAGCCGGGGAGCTGTTTTTT
CASRVAGELFF
>.|TRBV19|few|TRBJ1-1
TGTGCCAGTAGTATTGGACAGTTTGGCTACGCTGAAGCTTTCTTT
CASSIGQFGYAEAFF